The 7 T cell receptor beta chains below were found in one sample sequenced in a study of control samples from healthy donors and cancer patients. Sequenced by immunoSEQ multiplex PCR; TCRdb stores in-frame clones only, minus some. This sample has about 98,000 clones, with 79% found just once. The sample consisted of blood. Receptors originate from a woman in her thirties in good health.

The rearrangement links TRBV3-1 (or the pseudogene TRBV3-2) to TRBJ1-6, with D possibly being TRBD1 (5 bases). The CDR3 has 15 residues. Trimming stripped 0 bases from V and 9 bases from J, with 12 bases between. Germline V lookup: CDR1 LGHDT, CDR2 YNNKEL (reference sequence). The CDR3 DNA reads TGTGCCAGCAGCCAAGATCGGGGTGGGGGTTCACCCCTCCACTTT. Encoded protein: CASSQDRGGGSPLHF.

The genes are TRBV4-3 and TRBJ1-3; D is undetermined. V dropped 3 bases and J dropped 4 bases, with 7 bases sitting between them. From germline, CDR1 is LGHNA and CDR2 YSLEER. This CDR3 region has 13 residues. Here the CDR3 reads CASSQKIGNTIYF. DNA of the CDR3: TGCGCCAGCAGCCAGAAGATCGGAAACACCATATATTTT.

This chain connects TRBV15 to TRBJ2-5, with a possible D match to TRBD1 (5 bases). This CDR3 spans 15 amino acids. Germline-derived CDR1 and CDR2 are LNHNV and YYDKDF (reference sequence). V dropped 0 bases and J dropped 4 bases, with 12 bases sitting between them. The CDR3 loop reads CATSRDKGVGETQYF. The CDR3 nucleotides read TGTGCCACCAGCAGAGATAAAGGGGTTGGAGAGACCCAGTACTTC.

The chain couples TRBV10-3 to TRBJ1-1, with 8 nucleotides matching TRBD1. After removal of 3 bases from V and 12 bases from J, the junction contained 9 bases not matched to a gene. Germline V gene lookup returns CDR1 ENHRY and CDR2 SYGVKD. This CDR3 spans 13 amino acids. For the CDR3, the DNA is TGTGCCATCAGTGAAGGAGGACAGGGCCAAACTTTCTTT. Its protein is CAISEGGQGQTFF.

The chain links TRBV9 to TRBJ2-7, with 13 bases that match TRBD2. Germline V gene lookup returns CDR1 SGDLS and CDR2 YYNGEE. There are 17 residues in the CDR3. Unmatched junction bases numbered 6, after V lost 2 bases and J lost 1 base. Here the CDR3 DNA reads TGTGCCAGCAGCGTTGGGACTAGCGGGGATTTTTCCTACGAGCAGTACTTC. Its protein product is CASSVGTSGDFSYEQYF.

CDR3 nucleotide sequence: TGCGCCAGCAGCCGTTCCCATTGGGAGGGCAATCAGCCCCAGCATTTT. This sequence encodes CASSRSHWEGNQPQHF. The J gene is TRBJ1-5, the V gene TRBV4-3; D ambiguous. The CDR3 runs 16 residues. CDR1 is LGHNA, CDR2 YSLEER, per germline. V lost 4 bases, J lost 2 bases, and 15 bases lay in between.

CDR3 nucleotides: TGTGCCAGCAGCCCGGGATCTTACGCAGATACGCAGTATTTT. The encoded protein is CASSPGSYADTQYF. The gene calls are TRBV5-6 and TRBJ2-3; TRBD2 is a possible D gene (5 bases). V lost 4 bases, J lost 4 bases, and 13 bases lay in between. The CDR3 sequence is 14 residues long. Germline V CDR1 and CDR2: SGHDT, YYEEEE. Together with reference TRBV5-6 and TRBJ2-3, the CDR3 gives the full variable domain: DAGVTQSPTHLIKTRGQQVTLRCSPKSGHDTVSWYQQALGQGPQFIFQYYEEEERQRGNFPDRFSGHQFPNYSSELNVNALLLGDSALYLCASSPGSYADTQYFGPGTRLTVL.